The 18 T cell receptor beta chains reported below all come from one sample, sequenced in a study of siplizumab effects on memory and regulatory T cells. The table came from immunoSEQ multiplex PCR; TCRdb's copy has only in-frame clones and leaves some out. The data contain some 87,000 clones, 80% to 90% of them seen just once; the ten biggest clones take up about 15%. Sequencing was carried out using CD4+ T cells sorted from blood. The receptors stem from a human donor in good health.

The chain recombines TRBV11-2 with TRBJ1-1; 9 bases agree with TRBD1. The junction had 10 bases not matched to a gene; V was cut back by 1 base and J by 4 bases. CDR3 length: 17 amino acids. Germline CDR1 and CDR2: SGHAT and FQNNGV. CDR3 DNA sequence: TGTGCCAGCAGCTTAGTTATGGGACAGGGTGATGTCACTGAAGCTTTCTTT. Amino acids: CASSLVMGQGDVTEAFF.

The V and J genes are TRBV19 and TRBJ2-7, with 9 bases fitting TRBD1. V shed 8 bases and J 3 bases; nucleotides not matched to a gene: 11. Germline lookup yields CDR1 LNHDA and CDR2 SQIVND (reference sequence). This CDR3 comprises 15 residues. CDR3 in DNA: TGTGCCAGTGACAACAAAGCGGGACAGGGCTACGAGCAGTACTTC. It yields the protein CASDNKAGQGYEQYF.

This clone showed up just a few times. The rearrangement uses TRBV7-9 and TRBJ2-3; 7 bases line up with TRBD1. The CDR3 sequence is 15 residues long. V lost 1 base, J lost 2 bases, and 3 bases stayed unmatched. Germline V lookup: CDR1 SEHNR, CDR2 FQNEAQ (reference sequence). CDR3: CASSLVTGDTDTQYF. CDR3 in DNA: TGTGCCAGCAGCTTAGTAACAGGGGACACAGATACGCAGTATTTT.

The gene calls are TRBV2 and TRBJ2-1, with 16 bases identical to TRBD2. The V gene end was trimmed by 2 bases and the J gene end by 6 bases; junction bases not matched to a gene: 13. This CDR3 is built from 20 residues. Germline lookup yields CDR1 SNHLY and CDR2 FYNNEI. The CDR3 protein is CASSEWGTSGRVGRGNEQFF. The CDR3 nucleotides read TGTGCCAGCAGTGAATGGGGGACTAGCGGGAGGGTCGGCAGAGGCAATGAGCAGTTCTTC.

The CDR3 DNA reads TGTGCCAGCAGCGAAACTCGGGATCTGCCCCAGCATTTT. This translates into CASSETRDLPQHF. This chain joins TRBV5-5 and TRBJ1-5, with D unclear. In germline, CDR1 is SGHKS, CDR2 YYEKEE (reference sequence). CDR3 size: 13 residues. Trimming cost V 4 bases and J 9 bases, with 14 bases left between them.

This chain links TRBV14 with TRBJ2-4; D not certain. Germline V lookup: CDR1 SGHDN, CDR2 FVKESK. The CDR3 runs 13 residues. Trimming removed 3 bases at V and 8 bases at J, with 11 bases between. The CDR3: CASSQELFDIQYF. CDR3 sequence (DNA): TGTGCCAGCAGCCAGGAGTTATTTGACATTCAGTACTTC.

The chain has TRBV18 and TRBJ1-4; 9 positions agree with TRBD1. The CDR3 spans 15 residues. J gave up 3 bases and V 4 bases, and 3 bases lay outside the gene matches. The germline CDR1 and CDR2 sequences are KGHSH and LQKENI. The CDR3 region has the DNA TGTGCCAGCTCACGGGACAGGGCCCCTAATGAAAAACTGTTTTTT. It specifies CASSRDRAPNEKLFF.

The chain employs TRBV14 and TRBJ2-7; 10 nucleotides line up with TRBD2. The CDR3 consists of 21 residues. Germline trimming cut 0 bases from V and 4 bases from J; bases unmatched to any gene: 21. The germline CDR1 and CDR2 sequences are SGHDN and FVKESK. The CDR3 DNA reads TGTGCCAGCAGCCAAGATCACCTAGCGGGAGCTTTTTCCTCTATTGGGTACGAGCAGTACTTC. This codes for CASSQDHLAGAFSSIGYEQYF.

This clone was seen once. V is TRBV9 and J is TRBJ2-7; no firm D call. V lost 0 bases and J lost 0, with 10 bases in between. The CDR3 is made up of 15 amino acids. The germline V gene encodes CDR1 SGDLS and CDR2 YYNGEE. The CDR3: CASSVGPGFSYEQYF. The CDR3, as DNA: TGTGCCAGCAGCGTAGGGCCGGGCTTCTCCTACGAGCAGTACTTC.

The rearrangement uses TRBV11-3 and TRBJ2-1, with a possible D match to TRBD1 (6 bases). The CDR3 runs to 13 residues. V lost 7 bases, J lost 7 bases, and 14 bases lay in between. CDR1 SGHNT and CDR2 YENEEA come from the germline V gene. The CDR3 sequence: CASNTLGANEQFF. The CDR3 bases are TGTGCCAGCAACACGCTGGGGGCTAATGAGCAGTTCTTC.

V usage is TRBV6-5 and J usage is TRBJ1-1, with 8 bases that match TRBD1. V gave up 6 bases and J gave up 1 base; unmatched junction bases: 4. The CDR3 sequence is 14 residues long. CDR1 and CDR2 from the germline V gene are MNHEY and SVGAGI. The CDR3: CASRRGQGNTEAFF. The CDR3 nucleotides read TGTGCCAGCAGAAGAGGACAGGGGAACACTGAAGCTTTCTTT.

The rearrangement uses TRBV18 and TRBJ2-7, with 10 bases lining up with TRBD2. Germline V CDR1 and CDR2: KGHSH, LQKENI. The junction had 6 bases not matched to a gene; V was cut back by 0 bases and J by 7 bases. The length of the CDR3 is 15 residues. The CDR3 DNA sequence: TGTGCCAGCTCACCACCGTCACTAGCGGGATCTGAGCAGTACTTC. Residues: CASSPPSLAGSEQYF.

The rearrangement uses TRBV6-5 and TRBJ2-1, with D perhaps matching TRBD1 (6 bases). The V end was cut by 2 bases, the J end by 14 bases, with 19 bases between. The CDR3 is 14 residues long. Germline-derived CDR1 and CDR2 are MNHEY and SVGAGI. CDR3 residues: CASSYGLGNEGEFF. As DNA, the CDR3 is TGTGCCAGCAGTTACGGGCTAGGAAACGAGGGGGAGTTCTTC.

The J gene is TRBJ2-5, the V gene TRBV6-1; 14 bases align to TRBD2. Germline V gene lookup returns CDR1 MNHNS and CDR2 SASEGT. With V trimmed by 10 bases and J by 6 bases, 10 bases remained unmatched. This CDR3 contains 15 residues. As DNA, the CDR3 is TGTGCCATCGACGGGACTAGCGGGAGCAAAAAGACCCAGTACTTC. Protein sequence: CAIDGTSGSKKTQYF.

This rearrangement joins TRBV4-1 to TRBJ2-1; the D gene could be TRBD1 or TRBD2 (5 bases each). The CDR3 covers 18 residues. The germline gives CDR1 MGHRA, CDR2 YSYEKL. V was cut by 0 bases and J by 3 bases, with 18 bases left in between. The CDR3 reads CASSQDPPYGASYNEQFF. CDR3 in DNA: TGCGCCAGCAGCCAAGACCCTCCTTACGGGGCGAGCTACAATGAGCAGTTCTTC.

This clone has more than one count but fewer than ten. The genes are TRBV18 and TRBJ2-3, with 9 bases that match TRBD1. The V gene's germline CDR1 is KGHSH and CDR2 LQKENI. The V gene end was trimmed by 5 bases and the J gene end by 4 bases; junction bases not matched to a gene: 1. The CDR3 spans 13 residues. The CDR3 here is CASSRDRADTQYF. In DNA form, the CDR3 reads TGTGCCAGCTCAAGGGACAGGGCAGATACGCAGTATTTT.

The chain employs TRBV7-2 and TRBJ1-1; D ambiguous. CDR3 length equals 14 residues. Trimming pared 3 bases from V and 4 bases from J, leaving 12 bases between. Germline V gives CDR1 SGHTA, CDR2 FQGNSA. The CDR3 is CASSLATGITEAFF. CDR3 bases: TGTGCCAGCAGCTTGGCTACCGGGATCACTGAAGCTTTCTTT.

V usage is TRBV18 and J usage is TRBJ1-1; maybe TRBD1 (6 bases). The CDR3 has 14 amino acids. Trimming cost V 0 bases and J 6 bases, with 11 bases left between them. Germline CDR1 KGHSH, CDR2 LQKENI. CDR3 residues: CASSPPRGGAEAFF. The CDR3 coding sequence is TGTGCCAGCTCACCACCGAGGGGGGGAGCTGAAGCTTTCTTT.